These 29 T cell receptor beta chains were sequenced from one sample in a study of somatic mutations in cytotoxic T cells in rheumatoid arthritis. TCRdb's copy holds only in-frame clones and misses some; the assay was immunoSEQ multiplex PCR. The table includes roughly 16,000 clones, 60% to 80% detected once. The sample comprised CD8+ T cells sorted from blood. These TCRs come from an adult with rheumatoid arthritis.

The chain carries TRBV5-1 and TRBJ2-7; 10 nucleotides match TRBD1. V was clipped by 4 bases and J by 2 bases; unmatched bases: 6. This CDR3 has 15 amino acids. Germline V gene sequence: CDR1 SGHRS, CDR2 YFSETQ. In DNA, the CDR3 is TGCGCCAGCAGCCCTGGGACAGGGGTAGCCTACGAGCAGTACTTC. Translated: CASSPGTGVAYEQYF.

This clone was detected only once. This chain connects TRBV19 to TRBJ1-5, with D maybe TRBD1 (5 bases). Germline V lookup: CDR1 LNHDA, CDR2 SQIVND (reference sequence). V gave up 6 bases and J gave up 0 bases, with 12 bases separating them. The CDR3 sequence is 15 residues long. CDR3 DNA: TGTGCCAGTAGGGCCCCCGACAGTAGCAATCAGCCCCAGCATTTT. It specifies CASRAPDSSNQPQHF.

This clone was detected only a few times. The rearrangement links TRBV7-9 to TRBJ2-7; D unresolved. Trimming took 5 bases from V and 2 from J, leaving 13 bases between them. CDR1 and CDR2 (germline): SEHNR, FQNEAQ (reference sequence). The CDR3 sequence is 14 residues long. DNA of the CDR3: TGTGCCAGCAGCCACCCCGGGTTCCCCTACGAGCAGTACGTC. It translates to CASSHPGFPYEQYV.

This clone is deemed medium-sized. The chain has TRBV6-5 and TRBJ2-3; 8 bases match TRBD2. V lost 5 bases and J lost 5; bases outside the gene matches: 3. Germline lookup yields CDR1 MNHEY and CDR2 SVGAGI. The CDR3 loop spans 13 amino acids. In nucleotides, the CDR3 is TGTGCCAGCAGTAGCGGGGGACTAGATACGCAGTATTTT. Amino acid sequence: CASSSGGLDTQYF.

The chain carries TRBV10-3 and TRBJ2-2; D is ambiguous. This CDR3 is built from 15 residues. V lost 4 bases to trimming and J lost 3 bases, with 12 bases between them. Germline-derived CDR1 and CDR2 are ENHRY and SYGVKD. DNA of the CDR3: TGTGCCATCAGTGGACCTCCCGTCGACACCGGGGAGCTGTTTTTT. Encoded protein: CAISGPPVDTGELFF.

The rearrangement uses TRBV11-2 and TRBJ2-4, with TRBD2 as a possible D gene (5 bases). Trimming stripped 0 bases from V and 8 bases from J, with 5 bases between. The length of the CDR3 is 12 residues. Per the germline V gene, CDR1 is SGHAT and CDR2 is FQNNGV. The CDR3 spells CASSLERDIQYF. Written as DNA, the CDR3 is TGTGCCAGCAGCTTAGAGCGGGACATTCAGTACTTC.

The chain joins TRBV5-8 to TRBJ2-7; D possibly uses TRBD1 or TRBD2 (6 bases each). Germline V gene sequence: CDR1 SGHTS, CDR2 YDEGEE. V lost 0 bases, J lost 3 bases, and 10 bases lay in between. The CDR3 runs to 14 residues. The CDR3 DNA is TGTGCCAGCAGCTTGGGGGGGGCCGGCTACGAGCAGTACGTC. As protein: CASSLGGAGYEQYV.

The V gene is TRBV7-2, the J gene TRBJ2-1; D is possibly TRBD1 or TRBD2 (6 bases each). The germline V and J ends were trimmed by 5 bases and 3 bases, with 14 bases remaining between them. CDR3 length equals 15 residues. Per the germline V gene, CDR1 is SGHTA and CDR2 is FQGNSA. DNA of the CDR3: TGTGCCAGCAGCACCCTAGGGGGGTTCTACAATGAGCAGTTCTTC. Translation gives CASSTLGGFYNEQFF.

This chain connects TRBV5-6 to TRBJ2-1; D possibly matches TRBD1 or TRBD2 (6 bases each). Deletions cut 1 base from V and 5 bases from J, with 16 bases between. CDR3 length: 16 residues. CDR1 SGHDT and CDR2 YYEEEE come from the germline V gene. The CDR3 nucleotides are TGTGCCAGCAGCTTGAGTCCGGGGGCGCGAGACAATGAGCAGTTCTTC. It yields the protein CASSLSPGARDNEQFF.

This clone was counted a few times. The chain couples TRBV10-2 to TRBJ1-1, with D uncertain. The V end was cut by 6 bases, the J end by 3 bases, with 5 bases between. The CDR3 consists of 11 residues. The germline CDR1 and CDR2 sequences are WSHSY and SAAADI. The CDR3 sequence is CASRSYTEAFF. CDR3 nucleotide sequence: TGCGCCAGCAGATCGTACACTGAAGCTTTCTTT.

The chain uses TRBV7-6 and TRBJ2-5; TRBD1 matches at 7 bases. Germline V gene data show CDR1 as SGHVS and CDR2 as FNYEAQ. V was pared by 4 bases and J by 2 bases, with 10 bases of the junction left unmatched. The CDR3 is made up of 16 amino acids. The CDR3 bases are TGTGCCAGCAGCTCATCGGGAACAGGGGTACAAGAGACCCAGTACTTC. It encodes CASSSSGTGVQETQYF.

CDR3 region: CATSPRGGGSYEQYF. CDR3 sequence (DNA): TGTGCCACCAGCCCAAGGGGCGGAGGCTCCTACGAGCAGTACTTC. The chain uses TRBV15 and TRBJ2-7; D is perhaps TRBD1 or TRBD2 (5 bases each). This CDR3 is built from 15 residues. Germline V gene sequence: CDR1 LNHNV, CDR2 YYDKDF (reference sequence). Trimming took 5 bases from V and 0 from J, leaving 14 bases between them.

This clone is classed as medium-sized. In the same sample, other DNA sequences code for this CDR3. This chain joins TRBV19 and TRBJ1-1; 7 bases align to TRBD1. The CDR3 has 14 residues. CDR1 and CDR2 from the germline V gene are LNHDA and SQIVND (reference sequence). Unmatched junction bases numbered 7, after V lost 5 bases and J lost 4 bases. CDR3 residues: CASSRRGLGTEAFF. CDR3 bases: TGTGCCAGTAGTCGGAGGGGGCTGGGCACTGAAGCTTTCTTT.

The CDR3 loop is CASSPWESTGNTIYF. The CDR3 DNA reads TGTGCCAGCAGCCCCTGGGAAAGTACTGGAAACACCATATATTTT. The chain has TRBV7-9 and TRBJ1-3; no clear D. This CDR3 is built from 15 residues. CDR1 SEHNR and CDR2 FQNEAQ come from the germline V gene (reference sequence). Trimming pared 5 bases from V and 2 bases from J, leaving 13 bases between.

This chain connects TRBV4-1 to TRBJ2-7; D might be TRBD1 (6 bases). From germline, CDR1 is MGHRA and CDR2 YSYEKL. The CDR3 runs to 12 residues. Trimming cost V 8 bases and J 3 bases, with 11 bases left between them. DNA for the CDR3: TGCGCCAGCGGGCAGGGGATCTACGAGCAGTACTTC. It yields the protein CASGQGIYEQYF.

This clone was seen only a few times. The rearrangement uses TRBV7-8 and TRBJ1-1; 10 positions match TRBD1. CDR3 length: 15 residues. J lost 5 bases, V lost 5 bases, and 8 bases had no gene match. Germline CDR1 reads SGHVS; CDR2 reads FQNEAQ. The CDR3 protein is CASSMSTGGYTEAFF. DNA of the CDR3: TGTGCCAGCAGCATGTCGACAGGGGGCTATACTGAAGCTTTCTTT.

The DNA of the CDR3 is TGTGCCAGCAGAGTACTTCAGGGGATCGCAGATACGCAGTATTTT. Translating gives CASRVLQGIADTQYF. The J gene is TRBJ2-3, the V gene TRBV6-1, with TRBD1 as a possible D gene (6 bases). This CDR3 is built from 15 residues. V lost 6 bases and J lost 4, with 17 bases in between. CDR1 MNHNS and CDR2 SASEGT come from the germline V gene.

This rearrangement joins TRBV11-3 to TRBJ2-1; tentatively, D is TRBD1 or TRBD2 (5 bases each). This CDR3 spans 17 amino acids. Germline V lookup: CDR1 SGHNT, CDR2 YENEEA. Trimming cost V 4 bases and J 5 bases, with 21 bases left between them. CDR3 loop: CASSSRAGTPRDNEQFF. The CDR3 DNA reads TGTGCCAGCAGCTCTAGGGCTGGGACCCCCAGGGACAATGAGCAGTTCTTC.

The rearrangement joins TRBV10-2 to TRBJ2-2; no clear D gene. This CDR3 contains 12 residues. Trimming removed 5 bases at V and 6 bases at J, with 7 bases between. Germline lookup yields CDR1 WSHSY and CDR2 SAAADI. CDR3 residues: CASSISPGELFF. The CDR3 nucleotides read TGCGCCAGCAGTATCTCTCCCGGGGAGCTGTTTTTT.

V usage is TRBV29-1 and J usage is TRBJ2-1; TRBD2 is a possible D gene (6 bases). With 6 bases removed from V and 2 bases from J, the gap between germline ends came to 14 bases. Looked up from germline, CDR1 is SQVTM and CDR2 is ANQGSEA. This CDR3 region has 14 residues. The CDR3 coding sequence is TGCAGCGTCGATCCGGGACTCCCCTACAATGAGCAGTTCTTC. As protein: CSVDPGLPYNEQFF.

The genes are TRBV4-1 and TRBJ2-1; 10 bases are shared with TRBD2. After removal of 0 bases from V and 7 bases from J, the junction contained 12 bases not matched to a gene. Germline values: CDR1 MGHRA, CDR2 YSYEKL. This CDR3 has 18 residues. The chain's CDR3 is CASSQDSPWTSGENEQFF. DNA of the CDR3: TGCGCCAGCAGCCAAGACTCTCCATGGACTAGCGGCGAAAATGAGCAGTTCTTC.

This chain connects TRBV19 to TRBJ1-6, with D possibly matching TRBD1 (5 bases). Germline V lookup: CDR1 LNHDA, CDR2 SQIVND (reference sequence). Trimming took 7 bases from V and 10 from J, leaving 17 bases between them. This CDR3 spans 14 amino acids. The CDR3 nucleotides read TGTGCCAGTACAACGCCGGGGGTTCGATCACCCCTCCACTTT. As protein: CASTTPGVRSPLHF.

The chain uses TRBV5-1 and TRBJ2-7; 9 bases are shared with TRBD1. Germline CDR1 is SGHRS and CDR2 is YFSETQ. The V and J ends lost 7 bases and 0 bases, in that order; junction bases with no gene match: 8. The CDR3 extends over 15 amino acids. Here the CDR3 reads CASGCRDRVSYEQYV. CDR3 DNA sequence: TGCGCCAGCGGGTGCCGGGACAGGGTCTCCTACGAGCAGTACGTC.

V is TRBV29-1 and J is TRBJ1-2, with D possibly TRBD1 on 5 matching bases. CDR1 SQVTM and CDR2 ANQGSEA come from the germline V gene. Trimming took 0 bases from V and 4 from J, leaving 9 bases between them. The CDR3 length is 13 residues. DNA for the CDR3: TGCAGCGTTGAAGAGGGGACGGGCTATGGCTACACCTTC. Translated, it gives CSVEEGTGYGYTF.

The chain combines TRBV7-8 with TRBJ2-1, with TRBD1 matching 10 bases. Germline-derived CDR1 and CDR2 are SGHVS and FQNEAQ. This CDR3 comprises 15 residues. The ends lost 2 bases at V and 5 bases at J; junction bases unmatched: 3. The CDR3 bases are TGTGCCAGCAGCTTAATAGGGACAGGGGACAATGAGCAGTTCTTC. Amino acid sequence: CASSLIGTGDNEQFF.

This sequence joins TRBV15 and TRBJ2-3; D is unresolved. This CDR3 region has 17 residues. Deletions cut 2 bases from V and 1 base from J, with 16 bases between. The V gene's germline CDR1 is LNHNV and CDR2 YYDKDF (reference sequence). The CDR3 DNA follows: TGTGCCACCAGCAGAAACCCCTACCTCCGTGGCACAGATACGCAGTATTTT. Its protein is CATSRNPYLRGTDTQYF. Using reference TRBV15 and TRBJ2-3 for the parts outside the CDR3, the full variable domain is DAMVIQNPRYQVTQFGKPVTLSCSQTLNHNVMYWYQQKSSQAPKLLFHYYDKDFNNEADTPDNFQSRRPNTSFCFLDIRSPGLGDTAMYLCATSRNPYLRGTDTQYFGPGTRLTVL.

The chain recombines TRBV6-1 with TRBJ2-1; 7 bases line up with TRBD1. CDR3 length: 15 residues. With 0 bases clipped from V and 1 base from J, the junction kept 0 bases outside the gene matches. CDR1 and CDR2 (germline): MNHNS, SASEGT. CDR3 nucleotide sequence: TGTGCCAGCAGTGAAGCGACAGGGTCCTACAATGAGCAGTTCTTC. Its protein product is CASSEATGSYNEQFF.

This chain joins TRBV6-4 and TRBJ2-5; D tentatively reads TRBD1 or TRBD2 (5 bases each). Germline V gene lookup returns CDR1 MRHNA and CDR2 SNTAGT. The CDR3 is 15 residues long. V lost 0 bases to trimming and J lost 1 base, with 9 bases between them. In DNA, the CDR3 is TGTGCCAGCAGTGACTCCCCCGGGGCCCAAGAGACCCAGTACTTC. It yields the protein CASSDSPGAQETQYF.

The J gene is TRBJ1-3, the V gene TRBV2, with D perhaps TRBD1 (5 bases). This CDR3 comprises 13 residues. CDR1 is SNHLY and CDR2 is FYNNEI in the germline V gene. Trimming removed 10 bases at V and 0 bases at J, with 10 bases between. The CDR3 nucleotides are TGTGCCACTCGACAGAGCTCTGGAAACACCATATATTTT. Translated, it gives CATRQSSGNTIYF.